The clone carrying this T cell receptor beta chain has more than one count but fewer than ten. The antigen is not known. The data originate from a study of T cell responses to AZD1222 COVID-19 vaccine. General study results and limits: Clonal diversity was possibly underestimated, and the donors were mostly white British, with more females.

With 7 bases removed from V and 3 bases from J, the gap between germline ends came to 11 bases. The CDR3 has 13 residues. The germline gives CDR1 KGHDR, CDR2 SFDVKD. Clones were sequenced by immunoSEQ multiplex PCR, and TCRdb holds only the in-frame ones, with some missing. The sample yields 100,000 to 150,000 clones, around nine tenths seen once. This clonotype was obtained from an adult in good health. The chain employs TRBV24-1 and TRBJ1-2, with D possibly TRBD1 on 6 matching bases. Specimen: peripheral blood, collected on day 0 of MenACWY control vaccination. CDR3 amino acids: CATRQGLDYGYTF. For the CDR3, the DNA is TGTGCCACCAGACAGGGACTCGACTATGGCTACACCTTC.